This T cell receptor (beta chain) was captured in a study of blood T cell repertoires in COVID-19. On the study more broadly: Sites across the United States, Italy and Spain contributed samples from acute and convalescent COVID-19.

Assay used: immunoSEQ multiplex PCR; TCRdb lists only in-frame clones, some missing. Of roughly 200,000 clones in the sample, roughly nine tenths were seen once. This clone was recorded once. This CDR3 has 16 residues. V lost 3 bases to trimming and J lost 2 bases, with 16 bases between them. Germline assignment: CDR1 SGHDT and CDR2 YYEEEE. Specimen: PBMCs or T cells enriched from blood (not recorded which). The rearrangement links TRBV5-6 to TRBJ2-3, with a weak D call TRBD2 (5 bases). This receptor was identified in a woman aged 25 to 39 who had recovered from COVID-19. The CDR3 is CASSSSRERNTDTQYF. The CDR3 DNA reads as TGTGCCAGCAGCTCCTCGAGGGAGAGGAACACAGATACGCAGTATTTT. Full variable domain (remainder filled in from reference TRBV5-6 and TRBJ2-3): DAGVTQSPTHLIKTRGQQVTLRCSPKSGHDTVSWYQQALGQGPQFIFQYYEEEERQRGNFPDRFSGHQFPNYSSELNVNALLLGDSALYLCASSSSRERNTDTQYFGPGTRLTVL.